The 3 T cell receptor beta chains below all came from one sample that was sequenced in a study of cytomegalovirus exposure and HLA in healthy donors. The study ran its PCR with 60 Vbeta and 13 Jbeta primers. TCRdb's copy holds only in-frame clones and misses some; the assay was immunoSEQ multiplex PCR. This table holds tens of thousands of clones, about four fifths found once. Sequencing input: PBMCs. These receptors were obtained from a man between 18 and 35 years old in good health and CMV-seronegative.

This chain joins TRBV6-5 and TRBJ1-1; 7 bases map to TRBD1. After removal of 8 bases from V and 8 bases from J, the junction contained 14 bases not matched to a gene. Germline V gene data show CDR1 as MNHEY and CDR2 as SVGAGI. The CDR3 sequence is 14 residues long. The CDR3 DNA reads as TGTGCCAGCCTTCGGGACAGTACTTTCAGAGAAGCTTTCTTT. As protein: CASLRDSTFREAFF.

This chain connects TRBV12-1 to TRBJ2-3; the DNA was not used to check the table's D call, TRBD2. TRBV12-1 is described as a pseudogene. The CDR3 is made up of 16 amino acids. The CDR3 is CASSGRPGLAGDTQYF. CDR3 in DNA: TGTGCCAGCAGCGGAAGGCCCGGACTAGCGGGAGATACGCAGTATTTT.

The CDR3 here is CASSLTQETQYF. The CDR3 DNA sequence: TGTGCCAGCAGTTTGACTCAAGAGACCCAGTACTTC. The gene calls are TRBV28 and TRBJ2-5, with D hard to call. From germline, CDR1 is MDHEN and CDR2 SYDVKM. The V gene lost 3 bases and the J gene lost 2 bases, with 4 bases spanning the gap. This CDR3 is built from 12 residues.